This T cell receptor beta chain is from a study of cytomegalovirus exposure and HLA in healthy donors. About the study: HLA-typed donors contributed around 85 million unique TCRs, which were held in an early data release.

As concerns this clone: The antigen is unknown.

The length of the CDR3 is 17 residues. PCR amplification relied on 60 Vbeta primers (plus 13 Jbeta primers). Here immunoSEQ multiplex PCR was the method, and the copy in TCRdb shows in-frame clones only, minus some. This table holds approximately 190,000 clones, about 90% found once. General study findings and limits: An ancestry cluster, one associated with Asian ancestry, reportedly showed fewer N-insertions than the approximately 700-donor mean in a later analysis. Among the CMV-associated chains, a few were confirmed in vitro as specific for CMV antigens.

The chain is built from TRBV21-1 and TRBJ2-1; the table names TRBD2, a call not compared with the DNA. TRBV21-1 is assigned pseudogene status. Sequencing input: PBMCs. The clonotype originates from a boy between 2 and 15 years old in good health and CMV-seronegative. The CDR3, as DNA: TGTGCCAGCAGCATCCTGACTAGCGGGAGGGTAGGGAATGAGCAGTTCTTC. This encodes CASSILTSGRVGNEQFF.